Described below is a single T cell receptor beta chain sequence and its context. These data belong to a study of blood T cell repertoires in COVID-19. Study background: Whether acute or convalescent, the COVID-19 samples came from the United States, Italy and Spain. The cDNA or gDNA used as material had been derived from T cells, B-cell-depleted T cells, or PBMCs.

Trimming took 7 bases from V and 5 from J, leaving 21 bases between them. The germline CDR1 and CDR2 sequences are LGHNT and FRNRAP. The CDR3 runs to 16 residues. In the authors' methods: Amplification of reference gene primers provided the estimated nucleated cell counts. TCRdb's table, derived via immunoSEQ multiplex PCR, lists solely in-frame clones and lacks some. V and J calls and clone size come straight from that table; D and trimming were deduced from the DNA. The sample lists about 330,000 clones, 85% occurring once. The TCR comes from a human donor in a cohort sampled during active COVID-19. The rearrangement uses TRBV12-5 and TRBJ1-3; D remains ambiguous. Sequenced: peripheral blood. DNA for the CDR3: TGTGCTAGTGCCGGTCACTCGGTATCGTTGAGAAACACCATATATTTT. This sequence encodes CASAGHSVSLRNTIYF.